The 2 T cell receptor beta chains below come from one sample, sequenced in a study of control samples from healthy donors and cancer patients. Assay: immunoSEQ multiplex PCR; the TCRdb copy retains only in-frame clones and omits some. Here the sample spans tens of thousands of clones, about 89% being singletons. Sequencing was done on a sample of blood. The receptors here all came from a man aged 50 to 59 in good health.

The chain carries TRBV9 and TRBJ1-1, with 8 bases aligning to TRBD1. Unmatched junction bases numbered 10, after V lost 6 bases and J lost 3 bases. CDR3 length equals 15 residues. Germline V gene sequence: CDR1 SGDLS, CDR2 YYNGEE. This chain's CDR3 is CASTPYRGGYTEAFF. CDR3 nucleotide sequence: TGTGCCAGCACCCCATACAGGGGGGGTTACACTGAAGCTTTCTTT.

The CDR3 DNA is TGTGCCACCAGTGATCCTTCATTTTCGGGCCAGATGGGGCAGTATTTT. It translates to CATSDPSFSGQMGQYF. The gene calls are TRBV24-1 and TRBJ2-3; D ambiguous. The CDR3 consists of 16 residues. The ends were cut back, 3 bases at V and 11 bases at J, with 23 bases in the middle. Looked up from germline, CDR1 is KGHDR and CDR2 is SFDVKD.